This TCR beta chain originates from a study of OX40 agonist ivuxolimab in advanced cancers. Study in general: All patients had ivuxolimab intravenously every 2 weeks at 0.01 to 10 mg/kg.

A remark on this clone: Its antigen is currently unknown.

The CDR3 spans 15 residues. Germline V gives CDR1 SGDLS, CDR2 YYNGEE. V was pared by 0 bases and J by 2 bases, with 5 bases of the junction left unmatched. Findings of the study overall: Dose levels from 0.1 to 3.0 mg/kg saw CD4+ and CD8+ blood T cells expand clonally by week 6. Determination of antigen specificity was not performed for the expanded peripheral T cells. Expanded clones were, on average, more numerous in CD8+ T cells than in CD4+.

The table came from immunoSEQ multiplex PCR; TCRdb's copy has only in-frame clones and leaves some out. The table shows tens of thousands of clones, with roughly nine tenths occurring only once. This receptor was identified in an adult with an advanced solid tumor such as melanoma, head and neck, liver or kidney cancer. This material consisted of CD4+ or CD8+ T cells sorted from blood, taken in a trial of the OX40 agonist ivuxolimab. The chain is built from TRBV9 and TRBJ2-7, with 7 bases identical to TRBD2. CDR3 in amino acids: CASSVGPSGTYEQYF. CDR3 nucleotides: TGTGCCAGCAGCGTAGGACCTAGCGGTACCTACGAGCAGTACTTC. The full variable domain, in which reference TRBV9 and TRBJ2-7 provide the parts outside the CDR3, is DSGVTQTPKHLITATGQRVTLRCSPRSGDLSVYWYQQSLDQGLQFLIQYYNGEERAKGNILERFSAQQFPDLHSELNLSSLELGDSALYFCASSVGPSGTYEQYFGPGTRLTVT.